The 16 T cell receptor beta chains in this list originate from one sample, sequenced in a study of cytomegalovirus exposure and HLA in healthy donors. With 60 Vbeta and 13 Jbeta primers, the PCR was carried out. TCRdb keeps only in-frame clones here, not all; method: immunoSEQ multiplex PCR. The profile shows nearly 200,000 clones, around 86% of them singletons. Sequencing was done on a sample of PBMCs. These receptors all stem from a woman between 50 and 59 years old in good health and CMV-seropositive.

This clone was counted a few times. The chain combines TRBV28 with TRBJ2-5; weak D call: TRBD1 (6 bases). The DNA end is more similar to TRBJ2-7, so the J call may be wrong. Per germline, CDR1 MDHEN and CDR2 SYDVKM. The CDR3 has 14 amino acids. CDR3: CASSTDSLSYEQYF. The CDR3 bases are TGTGCCAGCAGCACGGACAGCCTATCCTACGAGCAGTACTTC.

The chain carries TRBV5-4 and TRBJ2-1; TRBD2 aligns across 13 bases. The ends lost 6 bases at V and 0 bases at J; junction bases unmatched: 3. The CDR3 contains 16 residues. The germline V gene has CDR1 SGHNT and CDR2 YYREEE (reference sequence). The CDR3 protein is CASKLAGGGSYNEQFF. In DNA form, the CDR3 reads TGTGCCAGCAAACTAGCGGGAGGGGGCTCCTACAATGAGCAGTTCTTC.

The chain has TRBV28 and TRBJ2-7, with 8 nucleotides matching TRBD2. The junction had 13 bases not matched to a gene; V was cut back by 3 bases and J by 0 bases. The CDR3 sequence is 18 residues long. The V gene's germline CDR1 is MDHEN and CDR2 SYDVKM. The CDR3 protein is CASSLPRSGRSFSYEQYF. For the CDR3, the DNA is TGTGCCAGCAGTTTGCCGCGGAGCGGGAGATCCTTCTCCTACGAGCAGTACTTC. The full variable domain, in which reference TRBV28 and TRBJ2-7 provide the parts outside the CDR3, is DVKVTQSSRYLVKRTGEKVFLECVQDMDHENMFWYRQDPGLGLRLIYFSYDVKMKEKGDIPEGYSVSREKKERFSLILESASTNQTSMYLCASSLPRSGRSFSYEQYFGPGTRLTVT.

This chain links TRBV2 with TRBJ2-1; 8 nucleotides line up with TRBD2. The CDR3 has 15 amino acids. Germline CDR1 reads SNHLY; CDR2 reads FYNNEI. With 5 bases clipped from V and 4 bases from J, the junction kept 7 bases outside the gene matches. The CDR3 loop reads CASSLSGGPYNEQFF. The CDR3 coding sequence is TGTGCCAGCAGTCTCAGCGGGGGCCCTTACAATGAGCAGTTCTTC.

This clone was seen once. The chain joins TRBV18 to TRBJ2-3, with D perhaps TRBD1 (6 bases). V shed 4 bases and J shed 2 bases, with 10 bases lying between them. There are 14 residues in the CDR3. Germline V gene data show CDR1 as KGHSH and CDR2 as LQKENI. The CDR3 sequence: CASSRGQDTDTQYF. The CDR3 region has the DNA TGTGCCAGCTCACGGGGGCAGGACACAGATACGCAGTATTTT.

V and J are TRBV28 and TRBJ2-3; 8 bases are a match to TRBD2. CDR3 size: 14 residues. The V and J ends lost 4 bases and 9 bases, in that order; junction bases with no gene match: 9. CDR1 and CDR2 from the germline V gene are MDHEN and SYDVKM. The DNA of the CDR3 is TGTGCCAGCAGTTGGGCTAGCGGGCCCCAGACGCAGTATTTT. Its translation is CASSWASGPQTQYF.

This sequence joins TRBV11-2 and TRBJ2-3; the match to TRBD2 covers 8 bases. The V gene end was trimmed by 5 bases and the J gene end by 6 bases; junction bases not matched to a gene: 13. From germline, CDR1 is SGHAT and CDR2 FQNNGV. The CDR3 has 16 residues. CDR3 DNA: TGTGCCAGCAGCCCCCTGTCGCGGGGGGCCCGTGATACGCAGTATTTT. Its protein product is CASSPLSRGARDTQYF.

This chain connects TRBV5-8 to TRBJ1-6; 7 bases fit TRBD1. Germline V CDR1 and CDR2: SGHTS, YDEGEE. V trimming: 0 bases; J trimming: 4 bases; junction bases outside the gene matches: 1. The CDR3 extends over 15 amino acids. CDR3 coding DNA: TGTGCCAGCAGCTTGGGGGGACAGTATAATTCACCCCTCCACTTT. Translated: CASSLGGQYNSPLHF.

This clone came up once. The chain combines TRBV4-1 with TRBJ2-7; TRBD1 matches at 8 bases. The ends lost 4 bases at V and 2 bases at J; junction bases unmatched: 7. Germline V gene data show CDR1 as MGHRA and CDR2 as YSYEKL. The CDR3 covers 15 residues. The CDR3: CASSLSDRGAYEQYF. The DNA of the CDR3 is TGCGCCAGCAGCCTAAGCGACAGGGGCGCCTACGAGCAGTACTTC.

The chain joins TRBV4-1 to TRBJ2-1; 9 bases agree with TRBD1. CDR1 is MGHRA and CDR2 is YSYEKL in the germline V gene. The V and J ends lost 0 bases and 3 bases, in that order; junction bases with no gene match: 3. This CDR3 region has 16 residues. As DNA, the CDR3 is TGCGCCAGCAGCCAAGATGCGGGACAGGGCTACAATGAGCAGTTCTTC. This codes for CASSQDAGQGYNEQFF.

V gene TRBV10-3 combines with J gene TRBJ1-4, with 12 bases matching TRBD1. This CDR3 is built from 15 residues. Germline CDR1 is ENHRY and CDR2 is SYGVKD. V lost 2 bases to trimming and J lost 8 bases; unmatched junction nucleotides: 3. CDR3 in amino acids: CAISEGTGGLEKLFF. The CDR3 nucleotides read TGTGCCATCAGTGAGGGGACAGGGGGCTTAGAAAAACTGTTTTTT.

The CDR3 region has the DNA TGCGCCAGCAGCGCCGGGACTAGCGGAGAGACCCAGTACTTC. Its translation: CASSAGTSGETQYF. The gene calls are TRBV5-1 and TRBJ2-5; TRBD2 matches 11 bases. The CDR3 extends over 14 amino acids. The germline CDR1 and CDR2 sequences are SGHRS and YFSETQ. With 4 bases clipped from V and 4 bases from J, the junction kept 3 bases outside the gene matches.

This clone was observed once. V and J are TRBV18 and TRBJ2-7; 11 bases are shared with TRBD1. CDR1 is KGHSH and CDR2 is LQKENI in the germline V gene. J lost 6 bases, V lost 0 bases, and 1 base had no gene match. The CDR3 totals 14 residues. In nucleotides, the CDR3 is TGTGCCAGCTCACCACCGGGACAGGGGGGCGAGCAGTACTTC. Encoded protein: CASSPPGQGGEQYF. Full variable domain (missing parts from reference TRBV18 and TRBJ2-7): NAGVMQNPRHLVRRRGQEARLRCSPMKGHSHVYWYRQLPEEGLKFMVYLQKENIIDESGMPKERFSAEFPKEGPSILRIQQVVRGDSAAYFCASSPPGQGGEQYFGPGTRLTVT.

The chain employs TRBV30 and TRBJ1-1; D is ambiguous. Germline V CDR1 and CDR2: GTSNPN, SVGIG (reference sequence). V was clipped by 3 bases and J by 4 bases, with 6 bases between them. This CDR3 spans 11 amino acids. CDR3 sequence (DNA): TGTGCCTGGAGGGAGGTCACTGAAGCTTTCTTT. It specifies CAWREVTEAFF.

The CDR3 loop is CASSFRGDAGDEQYF. DNA of the CDR3: TGTGCCAGCAGCTTCAGGGGCGATGCGGGGGATGAGCAGTACTTC. This chain uses TRBV11-2 with TRBJ2-7; a possible D gene is TRBD2 (7 bases). With 3 bases removed from V and 7 bases from J, the gap between germline ends came to 19 bases. Germline assignment: CDR1 SGHAT and CDR2 FQNNGV. The CDR3 runs 15 residues.

The V gene is TRBV28, the J gene TRBJ1-2; TRBD1 matches 9 bases. Germline V lookup: CDR1 MDHEN, CDR2 SYDVKM. V was pared by 9 bases and J by 4 bases, with 6 bases of the junction left unmatched. The CDR3 totals 13 residues. The CDR3 nucleotides read TGTGCCAGTGGGACAGGGACGTTCTATGGCTACACCTTC. As protein: CASGTGTFYGYTF.